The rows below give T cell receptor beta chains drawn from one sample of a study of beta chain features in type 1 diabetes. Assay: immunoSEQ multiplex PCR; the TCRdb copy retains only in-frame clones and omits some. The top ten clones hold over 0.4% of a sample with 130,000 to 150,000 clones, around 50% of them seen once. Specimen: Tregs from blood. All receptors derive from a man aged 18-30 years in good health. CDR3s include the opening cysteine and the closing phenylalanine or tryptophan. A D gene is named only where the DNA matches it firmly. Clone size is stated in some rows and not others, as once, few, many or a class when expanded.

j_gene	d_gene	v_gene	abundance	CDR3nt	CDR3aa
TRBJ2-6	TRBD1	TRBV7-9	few	TGTGCCAGCAGCTTAAAAGCCGGGACAGCGATAACTGGGGCCAACGTCCTGACTTTC	CASSLKAGTAITGANVLTF
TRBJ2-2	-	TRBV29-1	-	TGCAGCGTTGGGCGGGGTCCTTACACCGGGGAGCTGTTTTTT	CSVGRGPYTGELFF
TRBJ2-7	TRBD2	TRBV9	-	TGTGCCAGCAGCGTCGGCGGGACTAGCTCCTACGAGCAGTACTTC	CASSVGGTSSYEQYF
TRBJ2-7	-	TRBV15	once	TGTGCCACCAGCACAGACCAGGGGGGCTGGCACGAGCAGTACTTC	CATSTDQGGWHEQYF
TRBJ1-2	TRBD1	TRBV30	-	TGTGCCTTCCCCGGGGGACAGGGTTCCTATGGCTACACCTTC	CAFPGGQGSYGYTF
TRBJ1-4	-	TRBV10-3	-	TGTGCCATCAGTGAGGGCCGGGAGGAAAAACTGTTTTTT	CAISEGREEKLFF
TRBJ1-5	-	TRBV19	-	TGTGCCAGTAGTAACGGCGGCAGCAATCAGCCCCAGCATTTT	CASSNGGSNQPQHF
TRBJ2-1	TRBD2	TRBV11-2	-	TGTGCCAGCAGCTTTAGGTTGGGACTAGTAAACTACAATGAGCAGTTCTTC	CASSFRLGLVNYNEQFF
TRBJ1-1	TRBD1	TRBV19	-	TGTGCCAGTAGTGTCTCAGGGGGCACTGAAGCTTTCTTT	CASSVSGGTEAFF
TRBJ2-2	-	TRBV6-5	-	TGTGCCAGCAGTTACTCTTCGTTCACCGGGGAGCTGTTTTTT	CASSYSSFTGELFF
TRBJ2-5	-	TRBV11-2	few	TGTGCCAGCAGCCAGGACATTGTGGGGACCCAGTACTTC	CASSQDIVGTQYF
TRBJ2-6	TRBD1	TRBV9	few	TGTGCCAGCAGCCCACGACAGGGGGCAGCTTTTGGGGCCAACGTCCTGACTTTC	CASSPRQGAAFGANVLTF
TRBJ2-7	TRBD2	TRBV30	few	TGTGCCTGGAGTGGAAAGTGGGGGGGAGCCTACGAGCAGTACTTC	CAWSGKWGGAYEQYF